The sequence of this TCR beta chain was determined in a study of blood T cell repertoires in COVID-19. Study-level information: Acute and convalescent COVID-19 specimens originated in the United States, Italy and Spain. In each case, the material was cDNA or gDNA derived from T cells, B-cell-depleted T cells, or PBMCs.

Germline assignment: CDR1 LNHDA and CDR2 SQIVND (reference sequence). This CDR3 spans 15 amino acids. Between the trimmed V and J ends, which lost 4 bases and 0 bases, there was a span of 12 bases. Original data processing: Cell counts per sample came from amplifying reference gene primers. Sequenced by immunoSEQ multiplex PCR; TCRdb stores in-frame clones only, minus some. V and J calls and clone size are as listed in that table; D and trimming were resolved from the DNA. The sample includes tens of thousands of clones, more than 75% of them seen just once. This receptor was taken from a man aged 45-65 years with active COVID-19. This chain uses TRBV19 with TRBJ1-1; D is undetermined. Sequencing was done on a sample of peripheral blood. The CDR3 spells CASSRPGYMNTEAFF. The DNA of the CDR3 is TGTGCCAGTAGTAGGCCGGGGTACATGAACACTGAAGCTTTCTTT.